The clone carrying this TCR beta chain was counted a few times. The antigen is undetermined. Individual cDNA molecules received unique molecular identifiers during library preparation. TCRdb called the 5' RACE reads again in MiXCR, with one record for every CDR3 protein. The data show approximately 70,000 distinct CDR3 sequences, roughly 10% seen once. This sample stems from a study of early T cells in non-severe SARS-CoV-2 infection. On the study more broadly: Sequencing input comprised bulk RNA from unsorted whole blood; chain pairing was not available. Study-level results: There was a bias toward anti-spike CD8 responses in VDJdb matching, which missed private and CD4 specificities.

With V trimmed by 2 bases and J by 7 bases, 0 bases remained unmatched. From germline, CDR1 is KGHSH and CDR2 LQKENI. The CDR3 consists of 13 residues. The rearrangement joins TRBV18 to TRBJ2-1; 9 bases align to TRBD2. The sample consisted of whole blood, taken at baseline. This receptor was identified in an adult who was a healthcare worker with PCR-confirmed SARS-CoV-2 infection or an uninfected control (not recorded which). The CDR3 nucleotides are TGTGCCAGCTCACCAGCGGGGGGGAATGAGCAGTTCTTC. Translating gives CASSPAGGNEQFF.